This record looks at one TCR beta chain sequence and its context. Terminally differentiated effector memory CD45RA+ cells were excluded by CCR7 positive selection of CD45RO-negative cells. Per the original data handling: ImmunoSEQ output held junction-only sequences without quality scores, so filtering differed. Assay: immunoSEQ multiplex PCR; the TCRdb copy retains only in-frame clones and omits some. V and J calls and clone size come straight from that table; D and trimming were deduced from the DNA. The sample holds more than 2 million clones, just over 90% seen once. The CDR3 loop spans 12 amino acids. V was pared by 2 bases and J by 8 bases, with 9 bases between. CDR1 is ENHRY, CDR2 SYGVKD, per germline. These data belong to a study of shared clonotypes between healthy human individuals. Study information: The plates for each donor numbered three CD4 naive, three CD4 memory, two CD8 naive and one CD8 memory.

Sequenced input: naive CD8+ T cells from PBMCs. The sequence came from a young man in good health. Some clones in this sample may be carry-over from other donors' samples. The chain employs TRBV10-3 and TRBJ1-1; D not certain. In DNA form, the CDR3 reads TGTGCCATCAGTGAGACACGGCAAGAAGCTTTCTTT. Protein: CAISETRQEAFF.